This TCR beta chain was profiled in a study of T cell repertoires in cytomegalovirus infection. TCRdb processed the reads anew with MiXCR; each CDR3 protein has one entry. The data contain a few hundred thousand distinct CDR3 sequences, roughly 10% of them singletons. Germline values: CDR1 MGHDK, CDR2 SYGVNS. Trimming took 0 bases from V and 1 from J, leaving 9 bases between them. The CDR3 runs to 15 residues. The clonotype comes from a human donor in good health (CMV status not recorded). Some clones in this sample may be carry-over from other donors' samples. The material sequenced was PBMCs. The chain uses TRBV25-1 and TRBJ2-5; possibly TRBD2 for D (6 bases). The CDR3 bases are TGTGCCAGCAGTGAATATCAGGGAGGCCAAGAGACCCAGTACTTC. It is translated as CASSEYQGGQETQYF.